A single sample gave rise to the 5 T cell receptor beta chains below, sequenced in a study of blood T cell repertoires in COVID-19. Generated by immunoSEQ multiplex PCR, the TCRdb table keeps only in-frame clones and is missing some. The sample holds 130,000 to 150,000 clones, roughly 84% seen once. The sequencing sample was made of PBMCs or T cells enriched from blood (not recorded which). The receptors come from a woman between 50 and 59 years old who had been exposed to COVID-19.

This chain links TRBV29-1 with TRBJ1-2; 7 bases agree with TRBD1. Germline V lookup: CDR1 SQVTM, CDR2 ANQGSEA. The CDR3 is 15 amino acids. V shed 6 bases and J 6 bases; nucleotides not matched to a gene: 16. The CDR3 region is CSVNRDSGRGDGYTF. In DNA, the CDR3 is TGCAGCGTGAATAGGGACAGCGGGAGGGGTGATGGCTACACCTTC.

V is TRBV13 and J is TRBJ1-5; the D is unclear. CDR3 length: 12 amino acids. Germline V CDR1 and CDR2: PRHDT, FYEKMQ (reference sequence). Between the trimmed V and J ends, which lost 4 bases and 5 bases, there was a span of 6 bases. In DNA, the CDR3 is TGTGCCAGCAGCTCCGGGGATCAGCCCCAGCATTTT. This translates into CASSSGDQPQHF.

The chain uses TRBV3-1 (or the pseudogene TRBV3-2) and TRBJ2-7; 8 positions match TRBD2. The CDR3 is 19 amino acids. With V trimmed by 1 base and J by 0 bases, 14 bases remained unmatched. Germline CDR1 LGHDT, CDR2 YNNKEL (reference sequence). CDR3 sequence (DNA): TGTGCCAGCAGCCAAGGCCCGTCCAGCGGGGGCCCCAGCTCCTACGAGCAGTACTTC. It translates to CASSQGPSSGGPSSYEQYF.

The chain is built from TRBV5-4 and TRBJ1-1; possibly TRBD1 for D (5 bases). Germline CDR1 is SGHNT and CDR2 is YYREEE (reference sequence). The length of the CDR3 is 14 residues. Trimming took off 0 bases at V and 5 bases at J, with 11 bases between the two ends. CDR3 DNA: TGTGCCAGCAGCTTGGGTGTTCGGGGGACTGAAGCTTTCTTT. As protein: CASSLGVRGTEAFF. The variable domain in full, with the rest retrieved from reference TRBV5-4 and TRBJ1-1, is ETGVTQSPTHLIKTRGQQVTLRCSSQSGHNTVSWYQQALGQGPQFIFQYYREEENGRGNFPPRFSGLQFPNYSSELNVNALELDDSALYLCASSLGVRGTEAFFGQGTRLTVV.

The rearrangement uses TRBV6-5 and TRBJ2-1, with 7 bases identical to TRBD2. V shed 7 bases, J shed 5 bases, and the junction held 8 bases outside the gene matches. CDR1 MNHEY and CDR2 SVGAGI come from the germline V gene. The CDR3 sequence is 14 residues long. In nucleotides, the CDR3 is TGTGCCAGCACCACAAGGGCGGGGGACAATGAGCAGTTCTTC. This gives the protein CASTTRAGDNEQFF.